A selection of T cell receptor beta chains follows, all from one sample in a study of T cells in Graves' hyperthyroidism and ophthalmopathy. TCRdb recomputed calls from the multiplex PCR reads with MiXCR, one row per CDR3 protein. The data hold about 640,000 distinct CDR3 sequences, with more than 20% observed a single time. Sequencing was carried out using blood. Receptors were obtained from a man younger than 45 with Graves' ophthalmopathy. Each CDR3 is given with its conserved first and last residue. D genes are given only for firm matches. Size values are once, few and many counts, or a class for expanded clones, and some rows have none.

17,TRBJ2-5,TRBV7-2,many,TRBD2,TGTGCCAGCAGCTCTACCCGACTAGCGGGAGGGGAAGAGACCCAGTACTTC,CASSSTRLAGGEETQYF
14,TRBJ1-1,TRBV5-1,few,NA,TGCGCCAGCAGCTTGGAAATAATGAACACTGAAGCTTTCTTT,CASSLEIMNTEAFF
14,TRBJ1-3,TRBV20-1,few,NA,TGCAGTGCTTCCCCAGGGGACTCTGGAAACACCATATATTTT,CSASPGDSGNTIYF
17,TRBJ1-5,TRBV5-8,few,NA,TGTGCCAGCAGCTCCGCTCTCGGGGGGGCCCTCAATCAGCCCCAGCATTTT,CASSSALGGALNQPQHF
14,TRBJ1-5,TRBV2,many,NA,TGTGCCAGCAGCCAAGGACGAGGAGGTCAGCCCCAGCATTTT,CASSQGRGGQPQHF
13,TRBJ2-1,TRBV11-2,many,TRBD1,TGTGCCAGCAGCTCGGACAGGGATTATGAGCAGTTCTTC,CASSSDRDYEQFF
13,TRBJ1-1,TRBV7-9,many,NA,TGTGCCAGCAGTCCGACAGAGAACACTGAAGCTTTCTTT,CASSPTENTEAFF
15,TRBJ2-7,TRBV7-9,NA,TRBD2,TGTGCCAGCAGCCCTGAGGGTCTAGCGGGAGACGAGCAGTACTTC,CASSPEGLAGDEQYF
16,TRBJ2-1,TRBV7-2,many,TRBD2,TGTGCCAGCAGTCCCGGGAGGGGGGGGTTCCGCAATGAGCAGTTCTTC,CASSPGRGGFRNEQFF
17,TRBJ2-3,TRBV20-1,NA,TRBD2,TGCAGTGCTAGAGCGGGACTAGCGGGAGGGGGCACAGATACGCAGTATTTT,CSARAGLAGGGTDTQYF
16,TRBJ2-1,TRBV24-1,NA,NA,TGTGCCACCAGTGATCCTTTACGGGACAAGTACAATGAGCAGTTCTTC,CATSDPLRDKYNEQFF
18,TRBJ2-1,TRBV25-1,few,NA,TGTGCCAGCAGTGAATATTCTGGCAGTGGGATTGAAAACAATGAGCAGTTCTTC,CASSEYSGSGIENNEQFF
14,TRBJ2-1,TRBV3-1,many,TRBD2,TGTGCCAGCAGCCAACGGCGGGAGTGGAATGAGCAGTTCTTC,CASSQRREWNEQFF
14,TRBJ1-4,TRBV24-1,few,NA,TGTGCCACCAGTGATGGGCCGCCCGATGAAAAACTGTTTTTT,CATSDGPPDEKLFF
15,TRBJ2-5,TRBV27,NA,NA,TGTGCCAGCAGTTCTACTGGCTGGGGGGAAGAGACCCAGTACTTC,CASSSTGWGEETQYF
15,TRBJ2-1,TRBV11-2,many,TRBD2,TGTGCCAGCAGCTTAGGGCTAGCGGGAGGGGCTGAGCAGTTCTTC,CASSLGLAGGAEQFF
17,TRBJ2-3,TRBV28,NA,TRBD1,TGTGCCAGCAGTTTACAGTATCCGGGACAGTACACAGATACGCAGTATTTT,CASSLQYPGQYTDTQYF
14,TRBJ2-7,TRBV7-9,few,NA,TGTGCCAGCAGCCCCCCAGGCCCTACCTACGAGCAGTACTTC,CASSPPGPTYEQYF
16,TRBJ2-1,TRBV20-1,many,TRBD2,TGCAGTGCTAGTACCACTAGCGGGAGTACCTACAATGAGCAGTTCTTC,CSASTTSGSTYNEQFF
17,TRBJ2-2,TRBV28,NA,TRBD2,TGTGCCAGCAGGACGCCTAGCGGGAGGAGGGGCACCGGGGAGCTGTTTTTT,CASRTPSGRRGTGELFF
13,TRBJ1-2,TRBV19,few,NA,TGTGCCAGTACCCTGGACAACTACTATGGCTACACCTTC,CASTLDNYYGYTF
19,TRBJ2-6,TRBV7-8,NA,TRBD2,TGTGCCAGTCTCTTAGGACTAGCGGGAGGGCTAGGTGGGGCCAACGTCCTGACTTTC,CASLLGLAGGLGGANVLTF
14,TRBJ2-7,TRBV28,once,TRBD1,TGTGCCAGCAACTACCCGGGACAGGGCCCCGAGCAGTACTTC,CASNYPGQGPEQYF
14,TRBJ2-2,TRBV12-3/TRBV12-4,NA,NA,TGTGCCAGCACTCCACAGGGGGGGACCGGGGAGCTGTTTTTT,CASTPQGGTGELFF